This T cell receptor beta chain was found in a study of cytomegalovirus exposure and HLA in healthy donors. Overall study findings and caveats: As a later analysis revealed, the rate of TCR association differed by HLA locus, with DRB1 most and HLA-C fewest. Sequencing depth roughly uniform across donors was assumed in presence/absence analyses. As confirmed in vitro, a few CMV-associated chains were specific for CMV antigens. The authors considered a cluster of highly shared sequence variants likely to be a sequencing artifact.

Both 60 Vbeta primers and 13 Jbeta primers went into the PCR. Sequencing used immunoSEQ multiplex PCR; TCRdb keeps in-frame clones, though not all of them. In the table there are around 130,000 clones, under 85% of which are singletons. The CDR3 is 17 residues long. Trimming shortened V by 2 bases and J by 6 bases, and 20 bases separated the two germline ends. Germline assignment: CDR1 MNHNS and CDR2 SASEGT. As to this clone: No antigen is known for it.

This rearrangement joins TRBV6-1 to TRBJ1-5; no firm D call. The sample comprised PBMCs. This TCR was sampled from a man aged 18 to 30 in good health and CMV-seropositive. The CDR3 region is CASSELLGSGSIQPQHF. CDR3 bases: TGTGCCAGCAGTGAATTATTAGGCAGCGGGTCAATTCAGCCCCAGCATTTT.